This TCR beta chain came from a study of cytomegalovirus exposure and HLA in healthy donors. The CDR3 loop spans 18 amino acids. In germline, CDR1 is MDHEN, CDR2 SYDVKM. V was clipped by 3 bases and J by 6 bases, with 26 bases between them. 60 Vbeta and 13 Jbeta primers were used in PCR. Data came from immunoSEQ multiplex PCR; TCRdb stores just in-frame clones and leaves some out. The data show about 170,000 clones, approximately 77% seen once. This clonotype was sampled from a male donor in good health and CMV-seronegative. Sequencing input: PBMCs. The chain employs TRBV28 and TRBJ1-1; possible D gene TRBD1, 5 bases. CDR3: CASSFPGGSIYSGAEAFF. The CDR3 region has the DNA TGTGCCAGCAGTTTCCCCGGGGGTTCGATTTATTCTGGGGCTGAAGCTTTCTTT.